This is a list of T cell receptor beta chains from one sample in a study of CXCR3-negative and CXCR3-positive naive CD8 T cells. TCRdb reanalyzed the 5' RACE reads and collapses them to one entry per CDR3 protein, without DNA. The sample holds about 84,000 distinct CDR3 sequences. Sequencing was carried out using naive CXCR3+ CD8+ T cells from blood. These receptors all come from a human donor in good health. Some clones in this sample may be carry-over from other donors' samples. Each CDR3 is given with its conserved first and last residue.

CATSGDQETQYF,TRBJ2-5,TRBV15
CASSLEAGDAPQYF,TRBJ2-5,TRBV7-2
CASSQPGSSETQYF,TRBJ2-5,TRBV6-2/TRBV6-3
CSARDQDRGQAYEQYF,TRBJ2-7,TRBV20-1
CASSHVLAGKSQETQYF,TRBJ2-5,TRBV4-2
CSVGLAREQFF,TRBJ2-1,TRBV29-1
CASSEALKTDGDEQFF,TRBJ2-1,TRBV2
CASSLGQNYEQYF,TRBJ2-7,TRBV7-9
CSVEGGGMAGYEQYF,TRBJ2-7,TRBV29-1
CASSQSRTGVYNEQFF,TRBJ2-1,TRBV3-1
CASSLSRGVEQYF,TRBJ2-7,TRBV7-9
CASSRPGWGNQPQHF,TRBJ1-5,TRBV28
CARQRGQGPFDYGYTF,TRBJ1-2,TRBV6-2/TRBV6-3
CASSWEGLSETQYF,TRBJ2-5,TRBV28
CASSRIRGSEQYF,TRBJ2-7,TRBV4-1
CASSLAGGFSNQPQHF,TRBJ1-5,TRBV5-1
CASSLFGDRGNEKLFF,TRBJ1-4,TRBV28
CSVVGEESVYNEQFF,TRBJ2-1,TRBV29-1
CASSSSFPYEQYF,TRBJ2-7,TRBV6-1
CASSLLGGSTEPTSNEQFF,TRBJ2-1,TRBV28
CASSLGAVYSTDTQYF,TRBJ2-3,TRBV6-2/TRBV6-3
CASTDLQGRPQETQYF,TRBJ2-5,TRBV28
CSVASRMADTQYF,TRBJ2-3,TRBV29-1
CSQGTYNEQFF,TRBJ2-1,TRBV29-1
CASSYSRGGTGELFF,TRBJ2-2,TRBV6-5
CASMRAGKVFNIQYF,TRBJ2-4,TRBV28
CASQARTGISEQYF,TRBJ2-7,TRBV6-2/TRBV6-3